The clone carrying this T cell receptor (beta chain) was observed many times. Trimming left V 5 bases short and J 3 bases short, with 23 bases between. Per the germline V gene, CDR1 is SGHAT and CDR2 is FQNNGV. The CDR3 has 17 amino acids. This sample is drawn from a study of T cells in Graves' hyperthyroidism and ophthalmopathy. Among the patients, aged 18 to 65, hyperthyroidism was newly diagnosed and had lasted under 2 months. Exclusion followed for patients with uncontrolled infection, other autoimmune disease, pregnancy or lactation. Together with thyroid ultrasound, orbital computed tomography, serum thyroxine and TRAb, clinical symptoms were used for diagnoses. From 10 ml of fresh peripheral blood, PBMCs were isolated. TCR beta CDR3 regions were amplified from RNA. TCR CDR3 regions were first amplified by RT-PCR with HTBI primers. Each CDR3 protein gets one entry after TCRdb re-called the multiplex PCR reads with MiXCR. The data contain about 580,000 distinct CDR3 sequences, about 15% of them seen just once; the ten biggest clones take up 5% to 7%.

Sequencing was done on a sample of blood. This receptor was taken from a woman aged 30 to 39 with Graves' hyperthyroidism that later progressed to Graves' ophthalmopathy. This chain links TRBV11-2 with TRBJ2-7, with TRBD1 as a possible D gene (6 bases). As DNA, the CDR3 is TGTGCCAGCAGCCGCCTCAGGGGCCCCTTGACCAACTACGAGCAGTACTTC. Residues: CASSRLRGPLTNYEQYF.